This passage covers 30 T cell receptor beta chains from one sample sequenced in a study of T cells in women clearing cervical HPV infection. Profiled with immunoSEQ multiplex PCR; TCRdb holds only in-frame clones, not every one. This sample lists 15,000 to 20,000 clones; its ten largest clones have about 10%. Specimen: blood buffy coat. The receptors here all came from a woman between 18 and 70 years old with a cervical HPV16 infection that either progressed to CIN3+ or cleared (not recorded which).

By frequency, this clone is medium-sized. Sequencing ends 3 residues short of the CDR3 end; the germline J gene provides the rest. The chain uses TRBV7-2 and TRBJ1-6, with D perhaps matching TRBD1 (6 bases). This CDR3 spans 15 amino acids. V was shortened by 4 bases and J by 7 bases, with 14 bases between the two germline ends. Germline assignment: CDR1 SGHTA and CDR2 FQGNSA. Incomplete CDR3 DNA: TGTGCCAGCAGCTCGCACAGGGTTGGGAATTCACCC. Its translation is CASSSHRVGNSP. The complete CDR3 protein is CASSSHRVGNSPLHF.

Of note for this clone: At one boundary the junction diverges from the germline segment, which might be a read error. The read ends 3 residues shy of where the CDR3 ends; the end is completed using the germline J gene. The chain couples TRBV5-1 to TRBJ2-7, with 8 nucleotides matching TRBD1. This CDR3 spans 13 amino acids. Germline CDR1 and CDR2: SGHRS and YFSETQ. The part of the CDR3 DNA that was read is TGCGCCAGCAGTTTGGACAGGGTCGGCGAG. It is translated as CASSLDRVGE. From start to end, the CDR3 is CASSLDRVGEQYF.

Of note for this clone: Read coverage stops 3 residues before the CDR3 terminus; the germline J gene supplies the remainder. This sequence joins TRBV7-6 and TRBJ2-2; TRBD2 matches 11 bases. J lost 7 bases, V lost 8 bases, and 15 bases had no gene match. Germline V lookup: CDR1 SGHVS, CDR2 FNYEAQ. The length of the CDR3 is 17 residues. CDR3 sequence reads: CASLGLAVPERGGELFF. The DNA read from the CDR3 is TGTGCCAGCCTGGGACTAGCGGTACCGGAGAGGGGCGGGGAG.

Notes on this clone: The read gets to within 3 residues of the CDR3 end, and the germline J gene fills in the rest. The genes are TRBV5-1 and TRBJ1-1; D unclear. Germline values: CDR1 SGHRS, CDR2 YFSETQ. The CDR3 contains 13 residues. CDR3 DNA, as far as it was read: TGCGCCAGCAGCTTGGAGTTGTGGTTAGAG. This gives the protein CASSLELWLE. The full CDR3 protein is CASSLELWLEAFF.

For this clone: Read coverage stops 3 residues before the CDR3 terminus; the germline J gene supplies the remainder. The rearrangement uses TRBV11-2 and TRBJ2-7; TRBD1 might be the D (6 bases). The CDR3 totals 13 residues. Germline CDR1 reads SGHAT; CDR2 reads FQNNGV. Trimming pared 5 bases from V and 6 bases from J, leaving 14 bases between. The part of the CDR3 DNA that was read is TGTGCCAGCAGCCAGAATAACAGGGTCGAG. This gives the protein CASSQNNRVE. The CDR3, in full, reads CASSQNNRVEQYF.

To note about this clone: The missing CDR3 end, 3 residues past where the read stops, is filled in from the germline J gene. The gene calls are TRBV19 and TRBJ1-6, with 10 positions matching TRBD1. V gave up 6 bases and J gave up 8 bases; unmatched junction bases: 4. The CDR3 covers 14 residues. CDR1 LNHDA and CDR2 SQIVND come from the germline V gene (reference sequence). CDR3 bases read: TGTGCCAGTAGGCCGGGACAGGGGTATTCACCC. It encodes CASRPGQGYSP. The full CDR3 reads CASRPGQGYSPLHF.

About this clone: The read halts 3 residues ahead of the CDR3 end, with the missing end drawn from the germline J gene. The gene calls are TRBV19 and TRBJ1-1, with a tentative D call TRBD1 (5 bases). The CDR3 loop spans 13 amino acids. With 4 bases removed from V and 1 base from J, the gap between germline ends came to 7 bases. Germline values: CDR1 LNHDA, CDR2 SQIVND (reference sequence). CDR3 residues: CASSSGGNTEAFF. The CDR3 bases that were read are TGTGCCAGTAGTAGCGGGGGGAACACTGAA. Full variable domain (remainder filled in from reference TRBV19 and TRBJ1-1): DGGITQSPKYLFRKEGQNVTLSCEQNLNHDAMYWYRQDPGQGLRLIYYSQIVNDFQKGDIAEGYSVSREKKESFPLTVTSAQKNPTAFYLCASSSGGNTEAFFGQGTRLTVV.

A remark on this clone: The read finishes 3 residues shy of the CDR3 end, and the germline J gene is used to complete it. This rearrangement joins TRBV19 to TRBJ2-3; tentatively, D is TRBD1 (5 bases). V dropped 8 bases and J dropped 5 bases, with 20 bases sitting between them. The CDR3 contains 15 residues. Germline V CDR1 and CDR2: LNHDA, SQIVND (reference sequence). This CDR3 is CASATVRGYVDTQYF. CDR3 bases read: TGTGCCAGTGCGACAGTAAGGGGCTACGTAGATACG. Filled out from reference TRBV19 and TRBJ2-3, the complete variable domain reads DGGITQSPKYLFRKEGQNVTLSCEQNLNHDAMYWYRQDPGQGLRLIYYSQIVNDFQKGDIAEGYSVSREKKESFPLTVTSAQKNPTAFYLCASATVRGYVDTQYFGPGTRLTVL.

Of note for this clone: The CDR3 end lies 3 residues beyond the end of the read and is filled in from the germline J gene. The chain employs TRBV4-1 and TRBJ1-4; 9 positions match TRBD1. CDR3 size: 14 residues. J lost 5 bases, V lost 3 bases, and 1 base had no gene match. Germline loops: CDR1 MGHRA, CDR2 YSYEKL. This CDR3 reads CASSQGQGNEKLFF. The sequenced CDR3 bases are TGCGCCAGCAGCCAGGGACAGGGAAATGAAAAA.

As regards this clone: The read halts 3 residues ahead of the CDR3 end, with the missing end drawn from the germline J gene. The V and J genes are TRBV20-1 and TRBJ1-1; TRBD1 matches 9 bases. The V gene end was trimmed by 4 bases and the J gene end by 4 bases; junction bases not matched to a gene: 7. CDR1 DFQATT and CDR2 SNEGSKA come from the germline V gene (reference sequence). The CDR3 extends over 14 amino acids. CDR3 amino acids: CSAKQGAGGTEAFF. CDR3 DNA, as far as it was read: TGCAGTGCTAAACAGGGGGCGGGCGGCACTGAA.

This CDR3 reads CAISGQVNTEAFF. The DNA read from the CDR3 is TGTGCCATCAGTGGACAGGTGAACACTGAA. The chain employs TRBV10-3 and TRBJ1-1; tentatively, D is TRBD1 (6 bases). The read halts 3 residues ahead of the CDR3 end, with the missing end drawn from the germline J gene. The CDR3 contains 13 residues. Trimming shortened V by 4 bases and J by 0 bases, and 6 bases separated the two germline ends. The germline V gene has CDR1 ENHRY and CDR2 SYGVKD.

A note on this clone: The read ends 3 residues early relative to the CDR3; the germline J gene fills the gap. This chain connects TRBV30 to TRBJ1-2; 9 nucleotides align to TRBD1. Germline assignment: CDR1 GTSNPN and CDR2 SVGIG (reference sequence). The CDR3 has 12 amino acids. This CDR3 is CAWGGTGIGYTF. The CDR3 DNA, read in part, is TGTGCCTGGGGGGGGACAGGGATAGGC.

Remarks on this clone: The observed sequence ends 3 residues before the CDR3 terminus, with the missing tail filled in from the germline J gene. The chain carries TRBV6-1 and TRBJ1-2; 7 nucleotides line up with TRBD1. This CDR3 region has 12 residues. Germline loops: CDR1 MNHNS, CDR2 SASEGT. The part of the CDR3 DNA that was read is TGTGCCAGCAGTGTTTGGGACAGCGGC. Translated: CASSVWDSG. The full CDR3 is CASSVWDSGYTF.

About this clone: The read comes to an end 3 residues before the CDR3 does, leaving the germline J gene to fill in the end. The gene calls are TRBV20-1 and TRBJ2-2; weak D call: TRBD1 (5 bases). CDR1 and CDR2 from the germline V gene are DFQATT and SNEGSKA (reference sequence). The V end lost 1 base, the J end lost 1 base, and 13 bases lay between the germline ends. The CDR3 length is 16 residues. The sequenced CDR3 bases are TGCAGTGCTAGAGTGGCGCGGACACAGAACACCGGGGAG. Its translation: CSARVARTQNTGE. The CDR3 reads in full as CSARVARTQNTGELFF.

Comment on this clone: The sequenced fragment ends 3 residues before the CDR3 boundary, so the rest is inferred from the germline J gene. The chain couples TRBV19 to TRBJ1-1; 11 bases match TRBD1. V lost 8 bases to trimming and J lost 6 bases; unmatched junction nucleotides: 5. This CDR3 has 13 amino acids. Germline V gene data show CDR1 as LNHDA and CDR2 as SQIVND (reference sequence). CDR3 region: CASVGQGASEAFF. Partial CDR3 DNA: TGTGCCAGTGTAGGACAGGGGGCCTCTGAA.

Worth noting for this clone: The read finishes 3 residues shy of the CDR3 end, and the germline J gene is used to complete it. V and J are TRBV4-1 and TRBJ2-5, with 7 bases lining up with TRBD1. V trimming: 5 bases; J trimming: 5 bases; junction bases outside the gene matches: 8. Germline CDR1 reads MGHRA; CDR2 reads YSYEKL. The CDR3 contains 14 residues. CDR3 sequence: CASSKNRGQETQYF. The CDR3 bases that were read are TGCGCCAGCAGCAAAAACAGGGGCCAGGAGACC.

Remarks on this clone: From the germline J gene comes the end of the CDR3, since the read stops 3 residues before it. This sequence joins TRBV29-1 and TRBJ2-7; tentative D call: TRBD1 (5 bases). CDR1 and CDR2 from the germline V gene are SQVTM and ANQGSEA. Trimming stripped 3 bases from V and 5 bases from J, with 17 bases between. CDR3 length: 14 residues. Incomplete CDR3 DNA: TGCAGCGTTGATCAGTCAGGGCAAGGTGACGAG. Its translation is CSVDQSGQGDE. The entire CDR3 sequence reads CSVDQSGQGDEQYF.

With respect to this clone: From the germline J gene comes the end of the CDR3, since the read stops 3 residues before it. This sequence joins TRBV20-1 and TRBJ2-3; D is uncertain. This CDR3 is built from 12 residues. Trimming took 1 base from V and 6 from J, leaving 8 bases between them. Germline assignment: CDR1 DFQATT and CDR2 SNEGSKA (reference sequence). This chain's CDR3 is CSARVIRDTQYF. The sequenced CDR3 bases are TGCAGTGCTAGAGTAATAAGGGATACG.

As regards this clone: The read terminates 3 residues ahead of where the CDR3 ends, so the germline J gene completes it. The chain is built from TRBV11-2 and TRBJ1-2; tentatively, D is TRBD1 (5 bases). Looked up from germline, CDR1 is SGHAT and CDR2 is FQNNGV. The CDR3 runs to 14 residues. V was shortened by 4 bases and J by 4 bases, with 13 bases between the two germline ends. The CDR3 loop is CASSYGGGGYGYTF. CDR3 bases read: TGTGCCAGCAGCTATGGGGGGGGAGGCTATGGC.

Note on this clone: Read data end 3 residues before the CDR3 end; the end is taken from the germline J gene. V is TRBV10-3 and J is TRBJ1-1; a possible D gene is TRBD1 (6 bases). This CDR3 contains 11 residues. Germline-derived CDR1 and CDR2 are ENHRY and SYGVKD. The CDR3 loop reads CAISETGLAFF. The sequenced part of the CDR3 DNA is TGTGCCATCAGTGAGACAGGGTTG.

Points on this clone: The CDR3 end falls 3 residues outside the read, so it is completed with the germline J gene. V is TRBV12-3 or TRBV12-4 and J is TRBJ2-7; D assignment may be TRBD1 or TRBD2 (5 bases each). V lost 3 bases, J lost 1 base, and 13 bases lay in between. The length of the CDR3 is 15 residues. The sequenced CDR3 bases are TGTGCCAGCAGTTTTGTGACCGAGGGGTCCTACGAG. Amino acids: CASSFVTEGSYE. The complete CDR3 reads CASSFVTEGSYEQYF.

With respect to this clone: Read data end 3 residues before the CDR3 end; the end is taken from the germline J gene. The J gene is TRBJ1-1, the V gene TRBV10-2; TRBD1 agrees at 8 bases. This CDR3 has 13 amino acids. In germline, CDR1 is WSHSY, CDR2 SAAADI. The CDR3 region is CASSGTGSSEAFF. CDR3 DNA, as far as it was read: TGCGCCAGCAGCGGGACAGGATCGTCGGAA.

About this clone: The read terminates 3 residues before the CDR3 end, so the remaining end is supplied by the germline J gene. This chain uses TRBV10-3 with TRBJ2-1; 8 bases are shared with TRBD2. Germline V gene data show CDR1 as ENHRY and CDR2 as SYGVKD. The CDR3 has 13 amino acids. Germline trimming cut 8 bases from V and 6 bases from J; bases unmatched to any gene: 6. CDR3 region: CAIFSGVGNEQFF. The CDR3 DNA, read in part, is TGTGCCATCTTTAGCGGGGTTGGCAATGAG.

As regards this clone: Read sequence stops 3 residues before the CDR3 end, and the germline J gene provides the missing end. The V and J genes are TRBV20-1 and TRBJ2-7; 7 nucleotides align to TRBD1. The V gene end was trimmed by 5 bases and the J gene end by 0 bases; junction bases not matched to a gene: 10. Per germline, CDR1 DFQATT and CDR2 SNEGSKA (reference sequence). The CDR3 has 15 residues. The CDR3 sequence: CSAHTGAVSSYEQYF. Partial CDR3 DNA: TGCAGTGCTCACACAGGGGCTGTAAGCTCCTACGAG.

Comment on this clone: The CDR3 is cut off 3 residues early in the read; its end comes from the germline J gene. The chain recombines TRBV2 with TRBJ2-7; either TRBD1 or TRBD2 may supply D (7 bases each). This CDR3 is built from 16 residues. Trimming cost V 4 bases and J 4 bases, with 20 bases left between them. Looked up from germline, CDR1 is SNHLY and CDR2 is FYNNEI. The covered CDR3 bases are TGTGCCAGCAGTGGGGTCCCACAGGGGAGGGGTTACGAG. Protein: CASSGVPQGRGYE. The CDR3 in its entirety is CASSGVPQGRGYEQYF.

Turning to this clone: The CDR3 end is not reached by the read, which stops 3 residues before it; the germline J gene fills it in. The chain joins TRBV19 to TRBJ2-7; the D gene is possibly TRBD1 (5 bases). The CDR3 covers 14 residues. The V end was cut by 8 bases, the J end by 5 bases, with 19 bases between. CDR1 is LNHDA and CDR2 is SQIVND in the germline V gene (reference sequence). The CDR3 here is CASAGRRGTDEQYF. CDR3 DNA, as far as it was read: TGTGCCAGTGCCGGACGAAGGGGTACGGACGAG.

Details on this clone: Sequencing ends 3 residues short of the CDR3 end; the germline J gene provides the rest. The rearrangement joins TRBV12-3 or TRBV12-4 to TRBJ2-1, with 8 bases matching TRBD2. V lost 2 bases to trimming and J lost 6 bases; unmatched junction nucleotides: 6. This CDR3 has 15 residues. The CDR3 bases that were read are TGTGCCAGCAGTTTAAGCGGGAGTAGGCTCAATGAG. Translated, it gives CASSLSGSRLNE. In full, the CDR3 reads CASSLSGSRLNEQFF.

Regarding this clone: The sequenced fragment ends 3 residues before the CDR3 boundary, so the rest is inferred from the germline J gene. V gene TRBV20-1 combines with J gene TRBJ2-7; D is unclear. CDR1 is DFQATT and CDR2 is SNEGSKA in the germline V gene (reference sequence). The CDR3 length is 14 residues. V lost 1 base, J lost 6 bases, and 16 bases lay in between. The CDR3 loop reads CSARGVSYTGEQYF. The CDR3 DNA, read in part, is TGCAGTGCTAGAGGGGTCTCCTACACGGGCGAG.

Details on this clone: The read ends 3 residues early relative to the CDR3; the germline J gene fills the gap. The rearrangement links TRBV19 to TRBJ2-1; 11 nucleotides align to TRBD1. Losses at the gene ends were 6 bases for V and 9 bases for J; bases not matched to a gene: 13. This CDR3 has 16 residues. Germline V gives CDR1 LNHDA, CDR2 SQIVND (reference sequence). The CDR3 here is CASRAAGTGGRGEQFF. Incomplete CDR3 DNA: TGTGCCAGTAGGGCCGCCGGGACAGGGGGTCGGGGTGAG.

With respect to this clone: With the read ending 3 residues before the CDR3 end, the germline J gene is used to fill in that end. V and J are TRBV20-1 and TRBJ2-7, with D possibly being TRBD1 (8 bases). CDR1 and CDR2 (germline): DFQATT, SNEGSKA (reference sequence). The CDR3 extends over 14 amino acids. The germline V and J ends were trimmed by 5 bases and 3 bases, with 17 bases remaining between them. The CDR3 spells CSASRQGRVYEQYF. The sequenced CDR3 bases are TGCAGTGCTTCGCGACAGGGGAGGGTCTACGAG.